Shown below are 26 T cell receptor beta chains from a single sample sequenced in a study of cytomegalovirus exposure and HLA in healthy donors. The PCR used 60 Vbeta and 13 Jbeta primers. The table came from immunoSEQ multiplex PCR; TCRdb's copy has only in-frame clones and leaves some out. The sample holds 150,000 to 250,000 clones, around 78% seen once. Sequenced input: PBMCs. Every receptor here comes from a man aged 25 to 45 in good health and CMV-seronegative.

The V gene is TRBV29-1, the J gene TRBJ2-3, with D tentatively TRBD2 (5 bases). Germline lookup yields CDR1 SQVTM and CDR2 ANQGSEA. The V end lost 4 bases, the J end lost 2 bases, and 10 bases lay between the germline ends. The CDR3 is made up of 13 amino acids. Written as DNA, the CDR3 is TGCAGCGTTGTTTCGGGGTACACAGATACGCAGTATTTT. Its translation is CSVVSGYTDTQYF.

CDR3 sequence: CASSLEPGGGEQFF. The CDR3 DNA reads TGTGCCAGCAGCCTCGAACCAGGGGGCGGTGAGCAGTTCTTC. V and J are TRBV9 and TRBJ2-1; TRBD1 matches at 8 bases. V was pared by 4 bases and J by 9 bases, with 9 bases of the junction left unmatched. The CDR3 runs to 14 residues. In germline, CDR1 is SGDLS, CDR2 YYNGEE.

V usage is TRBV20-1 and J usage is TRBJ1-5; D gene ambiguous. Germline assignment: CDR1 DFQATT and CDR2 SNEGSKA (reference sequence). V shed 6 bases and J shed 6 bases, with 9 bases lying between them. The CDR3 contains 11 residues. The CDR3 reads CSAGWAQPQHF. The DNA for the CDR3 is TGCAGTGCAGGATGGGCTCAGCCCCAGCATTTT.

The chain recombines TRBV28 with TRBJ2-6; 7 nucleotides match TRBD1. Losses at the gene ends were 6 bases for V and 2 bases for J; bases not matched to a gene: 7. This CDR3 contains 16 residues. Germline values: CDR1 MDHEN, CDR2 SYDVKM. The CDR3, as DNA: TGTGCCAGCAGCGATTCAGGGGGAGCTGGGGCCAACGTCCTGACTTTC. Protein: CASSDSGGAGANVLTF. The variable domain in full, completed from reference TRBV28 and TRBJ2-6, reads DVKVTQSSRYLVKRTGEKVFLECVQDMDHENMFWYRQDPGLGLRLIYFSYDVKMKEKGDIPEGYSVSREKKERFSLILESASTNQTSMYLCASSDSGGAGANVLTFGAGSRLTVL.

J is TRBJ2-7 and V is TRBV15; the match to TRBD1 covers 8 bases. The CDR3 runs to 15 residues. CDR1 is LNHNV, CDR2 YYDKDF, per germline (reference sequence). V trimming: 3 bases; J trimming: 3 bases; junction bases outside the gene matches: 7. The DNA of the CDR3 is TGTGCCACCAGCAGGGAGCAGGGGGCCAGCTACGAGCAGTACTTC. Protein: CATSREQGASYEQYF.

The gene calls are TRBV28 and TRBJ2-5; D possibly corresponds to TRBD2 (5 bases). Germline V gene sequence: CDR1 MDHEN, CDR2 SYDVKM. CDR3 length: 13 amino acids. V was trimmed by 4 bases and J by 5 bases, leaving 11 bases between them. In DNA form, the CDR3 reads TGTGCCAGCAGTTCCGGGGATCTGGAGACCCAGTACTTC. It specifies CASSSGDLETQYF.

This chain joins TRBV18 and TRBJ2-3; D is unclear. CDR3 length: 13 residues. The V gene's germline CDR1 is KGHSH and CDR2 LQKENI. V dropped 2 bases and J dropped 0 bases, with 3 bases sitting between them. CDR3 amino acids: CASSPTSTDTQYF. DNA of the CDR3: TGTGCCAGCTCACCAACTAGCACAGATACGCAGTATTTT.

The rearrangement uses TRBV5-6 and TRBJ2-1, with D possibly TRBD2 on 5 matching bases. CDR3 length equals 13 residues. Between the trimmed V and J ends, which lost 1 base and 7 bases, there was a span of 9 bases. CDR1 and CDR2 from the germline V gene are SGHDT and YYEEEE. For the CDR3, the DNA is TGTGCCAGCAGCTTGTGGGAGAGGAATGAGCAGTTCTTC. As protein: CASSLWERNEQFF.

This clone was recorded a few times. This chain uses TRBV2 with TRBJ2-1; 13 nucleotides match TRBD2. The CDR3 sequence is 17 residues long. CDR1 SNHLY and CDR2 FYNNEI come from the germline V gene. The V segment lost 7 bases and the J segment 5 bases; nucleotides outside the gene matches: 11. The CDR3 protein is CASITTGTSGAHNEQFF. CDR3 nucleotides: TGTGCCAGCATTACAACCGGGACTAGCGGGGCCCACAATGAGCAGTTCTTC.

This clone has a single count. The rearrangement uses TRBV6-1 and TRBJ1-5, with no clear D. Germline V gene data show CDR1 as MNHNS and CDR2 as SASEGT. The ends were cut back, 4 bases at V and 7 bases at J, with 17 bases in the middle. The length of the CDR3 is 15 residues. The CDR3 region has the DNA TGTGCCAGCAGTGGGGTCCCCCAGATGGAGCAGCCCCAGCATTTT. Translation: CASSGVPQMEQPQHF.

This clone showed up just once. Other DNA sequences from this sample encode an identical CDR3 as well. This chain's CDR3 is CASSLGGRAGDTQYF. CDR3 DNA sequence: TGCGCCAGCAGCTTGGGAGGGAGGGCCGGAGATACGCAGTATTTT. This chain joins TRBV5-1 and TRBJ2-3, with 7 bases matching TRBD2. The germline CDR1 and CDR2 sequences are SGHRS and YFSETQ. The V gene end was trimmed by 0 bases and the J gene end by 5 bases; junction bases not matched to a gene: 6. The CDR3 is made up of 15 amino acids.

V gene TRBV4-1 combines with J gene TRBJ1-1, with TRBD1 as a possible D gene (5 bases). The CDR3 contains 15 residues. V shed 1 base and J shed 4 bases, with 13 bases lying between them. CDR1 is MGHRA and CDR2 is YSYEKL in the germline V gene. The CDR3 nucleotides are TGCGCCAGCAGCCAAGTACCCGGGCAGGGCACTGAAGCTTTCTTT. It codes for CASSQVPGQGTEAFF.

This clone came up a few times. J is TRBJ2-1 and V is TRBV7-9; D is uncertain. The CDR3 is made up of 14 amino acids. Trimming cost V 1 base and J 10 bases, with 14 bases left between them. Germline V gene lookup returns CDR1 SEHNR and CDR2 FQNEAQ (reference sequence). As DNA, the CDR3 is TGTGCCAGCAGCTTAGTTGCTACCTTGCGGGAGCAGTTCTTC. It is translated as CASSLVATLREQFF.

The J gene is TRBJ2-1, the V gene TRBV9; 7 bases agree with TRBD2. The CDR3 extends over 16 amino acids. V lost 3 bases and J lost 7; bases outside the gene matches: 13. CDR1 SGDLS and CDR2 YYNGEE come from the germline V gene. CDR3 in DNA: TGTGCCAGCAGCGGTCAACGGGAGGATTTAGGGAATGAGCAGTTCTTC. Translated: CASSGQREDLGNEQFF.

The chain recombines TRBV6-6 with TRBJ2-1; 9 bases are shared with TRBD2. Germline V gene data show CDR1 as MNHNY and CDR2 as SVGAGI (reference sequence). Losses at the gene ends were 8 bases for V and 0 bases for J; bases not matched to a gene: 5. The CDR3 totals 15 residues. The CDR3 DNA is TGTGCCAGCTGGCATAGCGGGAGCTCCTACAATGAGCAGTTCTTC. This translates into CASWHSGSSYNEQFF.

The V and J genes are TRBV27 and TRBJ2-7; perhaps TRBD2 as D (7 bases). In germline, CDR1 is MNHEY, CDR2 SMNVEV (reference sequence). Between the trimmed V and J ends, which lost 5 bases and 1 base, there was a span of 15 bases. The CDR3 has 15 residues. The CDR3 reads CASSGRGAVSYEQYF. The CDR3 DNA is TGTGCCAGCAGTGGGAGGGGGGCGGTATCCTACGAGCAGTACTTC.

The genes are TRBV28 and TRBJ2-7; 7 nucleotides agree with TRBD2. In germline, CDR1 is MDHEN, CDR2 SYDVKM. CDR3 length: 14 amino acids. With V trimmed by 3 bases and J by 4 bases, 6 bases remained unmatched. The CDR3 sequence: CASSLGGSGYEQYF. The CDR3 DNA reads TGTGCCAGCAGTTTGGGAGGGTCTGGGTACGAGCAGTACTTC.

V is TRBV5-4 and J is TRBJ2-2; D possibly corresponds to TRBD1 (5 bases). CDR3 length: 14 residues. The germline V gene has CDR1 SGHNT and CDR2 YYREEE (reference sequence). Trimming removed 4 bases from V and 3 bases from J, with 10 bases in between. The CDR3 coding sequence is TGTGCCAGCAGCCGCGGACAAGACACCGGGGAGCTGTTTTTT. Its protein is CASSRGQDTGELFF.

DNA of the CDR3: TGTGCCAGCAGTGAAGGACCTCGGGACAGTAGTTACGAGCAGTACTTC. Residues: CASSEGPRDSSYEQYF. The V and J genes are TRBV2 and TRBJ2-7; TRBD1 matches 7 bases. Losses at the gene ends were 1 base for V and 4 bases for J; bases not matched to a gene: 10. Germline CDR1 SNHLY, CDR2 FYNNEI. This CDR3 region has 16 residues.

This chain links TRBV6-5 with TRBJ1-5; no clear D gene. V gave up 0 bases and J gave up 7 bases, with 7 bases separating them. This CDR3 comprises 13 residues. Germline CDR1 is MNHEY and CDR2 is SVGAGI. For the CDR3, the DNA is TGTGCCAGCAGTTACTCGGAGGACCAGCCCCAGCATTTT. It translates to CASSYSEDQPQHF.

V gene TRBV4-1 combines with J gene TRBJ2-4, with D possibly matching TRBD2 (5 bases). The V end was cut by 1 base, the J end by 4 bases, with 8 bases between. Germline-derived CDR1 and CDR2 are MGHRA and YSYEKL. The CDR3 length is 14 residues. The CDR3 nucleotides read TGCGCCAGCAGCCAAGGTGAGGGAAAAAACATTCAGTACTTC. Translation: CASSQGEGKNIQYF.

The chain joins TRBV5-1 to TRBJ2-7, with 7 bases identical to TRBD1. The CDR3 sequence is 13 residues long. CDR1 and CDR2 (germline): SGHRS, YFSETQ. With 4 bases clipped from V and 4 bases from J, the junction kept 5 bases outside the gene matches. The CDR3: CASSIYRGYEQYF. CDR3 nucleotide sequence: TGCGCCAGCAGCATCTACAGGGGTTACGAGCAGTACTTC. Looking up the rest from reference TRBV5-1 and TRBJ2-7 gives the full variable domain: KAGVTQTPRYLIKTRGQQVTLSCSPISGHRSVSWYQQTPGQGLQFLFEYFSETQRNKGNFPGRFSGRQFSNSRSEMNVSTLELGDSALYLCASSIYRGYEQYFGPGTRLTVT.

V usage is TRBV11-2 and J usage is TRBJ2-1; 11 positions agree with TRBD2. CDR1 is SGHAT and CDR2 is FQNNGV in the germline V gene. V lost 3 bases to trimming and J lost 4 bases; unmatched junction nucleotides: 5. This CDR3 comprises 16 residues. This CDR3 reads CASSLSSGRNYNEQFF. In DNA form, the CDR3 reads TGTGCCAGCAGCTTGTCTAGCGGGAGGAATTACAATGAGCAGTTCTTC. Using reference TRBV11-2 and TRBJ2-1 for the parts outside the CDR3, the full variable domain is EAGVAQSPRYKIIEKRQSVAFWCNPISGHATLYWYQQILGQGPKLLIQFQNNGVVDDSQLPKDRFSAERLKGVDSTLKIQPAKLEDSAVYLCASSLSSGRNYNEQFFGPGTRLTVL.

J is TRBJ2-2 and V is TRBV5-1; possibly TRBD2 for D (5 bases). The CDR3 sequence is 15 residues long. Per germline, CDR1 SGHRS and CDR2 YFSETQ. V gave up 2 bases and J gave up 0 bases, with 8 bases separating them. The CDR3: CASSFGETNTGELFF. CDR3 coding DNA: TGCGCCAGCAGCTTTGGGGAGACGAACACCGGGGAGCTGTTTTTT.

The CDR3, as DNA: TGTGCCACCAGCAGTCCTCGCGGTAGCGGCTCCTACAATGAGCAGTTCTTC. Amino acids: CATSSPRGSGSYNEQFF. This rearrangement joins TRBV15 to TRBJ2-1, with a possible D match to TRBD2 (6 bases). This CDR3 is 17 amino acids long. Per the germline V gene, CDR1 is LNHNV and CDR2 is YYDKDF (reference sequence). V lost 3 bases and J lost 0, with 15 bases in between.

The CDR3 region is CASSPEMLHGGNTIYF. The CDR3 coding sequence is TGTGCCAGCTCACCAGAAATGTTGCACGGTGGAAACACCATATATTTT. The chain links TRBV18 to TRBJ1-3; D call uncertain. Germline V gives CDR1 KGHSH, CDR2 LQKENI. This CDR3 contains 16 residues. V lost 2 bases, J lost 3 bases, and 14 bases lay in between.